Described below is a single T cell receptor beta chain sequence and its context. Its target is not known. In TCRdb, the RT-PCR reads were re-called with MiXCR into one record per CDR3 protein. Here the sample spans roughly 760,000 distinct CDR3 sequences, around 21% being singletons. This sample is drawn from a study of response to subunit inactivated influenza vaccine. General study findings and limits: Each seasonal influenza vaccination, the authors suggested, recruits few new T cells.

The CDR3 consists of 15 residues. Trimming shortened V by 4 bases and J by 5 bases, and 14 bases separated the two germline ends. CDR1 is LGHNA and CDR2 is YSLEER in the germline V gene. The chain employs TRBV4-3 and TRBJ2-2; a possible D gene is TRBD2 (5 bases). This specimen was PBMCs from blood, taken more than 4 days after vaccination. This sequence was found in a man aged 50 to 59 who received an inactivated influenza vaccine. The CDR3: CASSPQTIKTGELFF. The DNA for the CDR3 is TGCGCCAGCAGCCCCCAGACTATTAAGACCGGGGAGCTGTTTTTT.